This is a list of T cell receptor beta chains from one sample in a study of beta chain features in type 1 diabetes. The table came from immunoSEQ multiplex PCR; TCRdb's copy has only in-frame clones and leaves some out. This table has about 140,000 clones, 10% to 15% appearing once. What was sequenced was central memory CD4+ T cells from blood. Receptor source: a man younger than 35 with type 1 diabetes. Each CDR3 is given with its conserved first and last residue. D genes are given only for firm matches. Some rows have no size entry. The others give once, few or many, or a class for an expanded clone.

CDR3nt: TGCGCCAGCAGCCCTCTCGTCACAGGGGGCGCAACAGATACGCAGTATTTT
CDR3aa: CASSPLVTGGATDTQYF
d_gene: TRBD1
j_gene: TRBJ2-3
abundance: NA
v_gene: TRBV5-1

CDR3nt: TGTGCCTGGAGTGGGCAGGGTACCGGGGAGCTGTTTTTT
CDR3aa: CAWSGQGTGELFF
d_gene: NA
j_gene: TRBJ2-2
abundance: NA
v_gene: TRBV30

CDR3nt: TGCGCCAGCAGCCAAGACACGGACCCTCCAGGGAGGTTCCAAGAGACCCAGTACTTC
CDR3aa: CASSQDTDPPGRFQETQYF
d_gene: NA
j_gene: TRBJ2-5
abundance: NA
v_gene: TRBV4-1

CDR3nt: TGCGCCAGCAGCTTGGACTTTAAGGGCTACACCTTC
CDR3aa: CASSLDFKGYTF
d_gene: NA
j_gene: TRBJ1-2
abundance: NA
v_gene: TRBV5-1

CDR3nt: TGTGCCTGGAGTGTACAAGGGCCAGGGGCTGGCTACACCTTC
CDR3aa: CAWSVQGPGAGYTF
d_gene: NA
j_gene: TRBJ1-2
abundance: few
v_gene: TRBV30

CDR3nt: TGTGCCAGCAGCCCGGACGCTGGAAACACCATATATTTT
CDR3aa: CASSPDAGNTIYF
d_gene: NA
j_gene: TRBJ1-3
abundance: medium-sized
v_gene: TRBV7-9

CDR3nt: TGTGCCAGCTCACGTAGCGGGGGGACAAACTACGAGCAGTACTTC
CDR3aa: CASSRSGGTNYEQYF
d_gene: TRBD2
j_gene: TRBJ2-7
abundance: few
v_gene: TRBV18

CDR3nt: TGTGCCAGCAGCTTAGTCGGGACAGGGGGTTTCAATCAGCCCCAGCATTTT
CDR3aa: CASSLVGTGGFNQPQHF
d_gene: TRBD1
j_gene: TRBJ1-5
abundance: NA
v_gene: TRBV7-2

CDR3nt: TGTGCCAGCAGCCCCGGGACAGCAAATGGCTACACCTTC
CDR3aa: CASSPGTANGYTF
d_gene: TRBD1
j_gene: TRBJ1-2
abundance: few
v_gene: TRBV5-4

CDR3nt: TGTGCCAGTAGTATTCCGGGTATACCGAACCAAGAGACCCAGTACTTC
CDR3aa: CASSIPGIPNQETQYF
d_gene: NA
j_gene: TRBJ2-5
abundance: many
v_gene: TRBV19

CDR3nt: TGTGCCAGCAGCTTAGGGGACAGAGAGAACACTGAAGCTTTCTTT
CDR3aa: CASSLGDRENTEAFF
d_gene: TRBD1
j_gene: TRBJ1-1
abundance: few
v_gene: TRBV5-4

CDR3nt: TGTGCCAGCAGCTCGGGGACAGGCGGCTCTGGGGCCAACGTCCTGACTTTC
CDR3aa: CASSSGTGGSGANVLTF
d_gene: TRBD1
j_gene: TRBJ2-6
abundance: many
v_gene: TRBV13

CDR3nt: TGTGCCAGCACCTGGGGGACAGCGAACACCGGGGAGCTGTTTTTT
CDR3aa: CASTWGTANTGELFF
d_gene: TRBD1
j_gene: TRBJ2-2
abundance: few
v_gene: TRBV9

CDR3nt: TGTGCCAGCAGTGTGGGACAGGGGGAGGAACAGCCCCAGCATTTT
CDR3aa: CASSVGQGEEQPQHF
d_gene: TRBD1
j_gene: TRBJ1-5
abundance: few
v_gene: TRBV2

CDR3nt: TGTGCCAGCAGTTTACCCGGGACGAGCACTGAAGCTTTCTTT
CDR3aa: CASSLPGTSTEAFF
d_gene: NA
j_gene: TRBJ1-1
abundance: NA
v_gene: TRBV28

CDR3nt: TGTGCCAGCAGTTTCCCCCAGGAGGGCACTGAAGCTTTCTTT
CDR3aa: CASSFPQEGTEAFF
d_gene: NA
j_gene: TRBJ1-1
abundance: few
v_gene: TRBV28

CDR3nt: TGCGCCAGCAGCTTCCGCTTAGGACAGGGATGGGATGAGCAGTTCTTC
CDR3aa: CASSFRLGQGWDEQFF
d_gene: TRBD1
j_gene: TRBJ2-1
abundance: NA
v_gene: TRBV5-1

CDR3nt: TGTGCCAGCAGCTTAGATCTTAGGAATGAGCAGTTCTTC
CDR3aa: CASSLDLRNEQFF
d_gene: NA
j_gene: TRBJ2-1
abundance: many
v_gene: TRBV11-2

CDR3nt: TGTGCCAGCGCTACTAGACAGGGAGTGCAGTTCTTC
CDR3aa: CASATRQGVQFF
d_gene: TRBD1
j_gene: TRBJ2-1
abundance: few
v_gene: TRBV6-5

CDR3nt: TGTGCCAGCAGCGACTCGGGTACTAGCACAGATACGCAGTATTTT
CDR3aa: CASSDSGTSTDTQYF
d_gene: NA
j_gene: TRBJ2-3
abundance: NA
v_gene: TRBV9

CDR3nt: TGTGCCAGCCTAATGAGGGAGGGGCTATACAATGAGCAGTTCTTC
CDR3aa: CASLMREGLYNEQFF
d_gene: TRBD2
j_gene: TRBJ2-1
abundance: few
v_gene: TRBV18

CDR3nt: TGCGCCAGCAGAGGAGGGACAGTGGGTACCTACGAGCAGTACTTC
CDR3aa: CASRGGTVGTYEQYF
d_gene: NA
j_gene: TRBJ2-7
abundance: NA
v_gene: TRBV5-1

CDR3nt: TGTGCCTGGAGCTGGGGACAGGGGACTTATCAGCCCCAGCATTTT
CDR3aa: CAWSWGQGTYQPQHF
d_gene: TRBD1
j_gene: TRBJ1-5
abundance: few
v_gene: TRBV30

CDR3nt: TGTGCCAGCAGCACAAGACAGGGGAACACTGAAGCTTTCTTT
CDR3aa: CASSTRQGNTEAFF
d_gene: TRBD1
j_gene: TRBJ1-1
abundance: NA
v_gene: TRBV6-5

CDR3nt: TGTGCCAGCAGGGAACAGGGGGGACAGCCCCAGCATTTT
CDR3aa: CASREQGGQPQHF
d_gene: TRBD1
j_gene: TRBJ1-5
abundance: few
v_gene: TRBV2

CDR3nt: TGTGCCAGCAGTAAGGCCTCTAACTATGGCTACACCTTC
CDR3aa: CASSKASNYGYTF
d_gene: NA
j_gene: TRBJ1-2
abundance: few
v_gene: TRBV7-8

CDR3nt: TGTGCCAGCAGCCTCCGGACTAGTGTGGAAGAGACCCAGTACTTC
CDR3aa: CASSLRTSVEETQYF
d_gene: TRBD2
j_gene: TRBJ2-5
abundance: NA
v_gene: TRBV7-2

CDR3nt: TGTGCCAGCTCACCCCTTTCGGGAGCGGAGACCCAGTACTTC
CDR3aa: CASSPLSGAETQYF
d_gene: NA
j_gene: TRBJ2-5
abundance: NA
v_gene: TRBV18

CDR3nt: TGTGCCCATGGGACCGCCACAGATACGCAGTATTTT
CDR3aa: CAHGTATDTQYF
d_gene: NA
j_gene: TRBJ2-3
abundance: few
v_gene: TRBV6-6

CDR3nt: TGTGCCAGCAGCGGCCATTTTAGCTCCTACAATGAGCAGTTCTTC
CDR3aa: CASSGHFSSYNEQFF
d_gene: NA
j_gene: TRBJ2-1
abundance: NA
v_gene: TRBV9

CDR3nt: TGTGCCTGGAGATCGCAGGGGCTCGACTCTGGGGCCAACGTCCTGACTTTC
CDR3aa: CAWRSQGLDSGANVLTF
d_gene: NA
j_gene: TRBJ2-6
abundance: few
v_gene: TRBV30

CDR3nt: TGTGCCAGCAGCTCTTGGGGGGCCGGCACCGGGGAGCTGTTTTTT
CDR3aa: CASSSWGAGTGELFF
d_gene: NA
j_gene: TRBJ2-2
abundance: NA
v_gene: TRBV5-4

CDR3nt: TGCGCCAGCAGCCAAGAAGTGGCGGCCAAGGCCCAGTACTTC
CDR3aa: CASSQEVAAKAQYF
d_gene: NA
j_gene: TRBJ2-5
abundance: NA
v_gene: TRBV4-1

CDR3nt: TGTGCCAGCAGAGGAGCACAGGGTTTCGACGAGCAGTACTTC
CDR3aa: CASRGAQGFDEQYF
d_gene: NA
j_gene: TRBJ2-7
abundance: few
v_gene: TRBV28

CDR3nt: TGTGCCGGAGGGGGAATTGGCACCGGGGAGCTGTTTTTT
CDR3aa: CAGGGIGTGELFF
d_gene: NA
j_gene: TRBJ2-2
abundance: NA
v_gene: TRBV19

CDR3nt: TGCAGCGTAGATACACAGGCCACCGGGGAGCTGTTTTTT
CDR3aa: CSVDTQATGELFF
d_gene: NA
j_gene: TRBJ2-2
abundance: many
v_gene: TRBV29-1

CDR3nt: TGTGCCAGCAGCCCGGGACTAGCGGGGGCCTTCTCCTACGAGCAGTACTTC
CDR3aa: CASSPGLAGAFSYEQYF
d_gene: TRBD2
j_gene: TRBJ2-7
abundance: few
v_gene: TRBV7-9

CDR3nt: TGTGCCACTGGGGACATTAATACGCAGTATTTT
CDR3aa: CATGDINTQYF
d_gene: NA
j_gene: TRBJ2-3
abundance: many
v_gene: TRBV10-3

CDR3nt: TGTGCCAGCAGTTTATCGGTTGGGCAGTTTTCCAATGAGCAGTTCTTC
CDR3aa: CASSLSVGQFSNEQFF
d_gene: NA
j_gene: TRBJ2-1
abundance: NA
v_gene: TRBV27

CDR3nt: TGCGCCAGCAGTCCGGGACACGGCACAGATACGCAGTATTTT
CDR3aa: CASSPGHGTDTQYF
d_gene: NA
j_gene: TRBJ2-3
abundance: NA
v_gene: TRBV5-1

CDR3nt: TGTGCCAGCATCCGGGCAGGGACAGCGGGCTACACCTTC
CDR3aa: CASIRAGTAGYTF
d_gene: TRBD1
j_gene: TRBJ1-2
abundance: few
v_gene: TRBV6-5

CDR3nt: TGCGCCAGCAGCTTGACAGGAACCCTCGGAGAGACCCAGTACTTC
CDR3aa: CASSLTGTLGETQYF
d_gene: NA
j_gene: TRBJ2-5
abundance: NA
v_gene: TRBV5-1

CDR3nt: TGTGCCAGCACCTCTCGTGGGGGTCCCTACGAGCAGTACTTC
CDR3aa: CASTSRGGPYEQYF
d_gene: NA
j_gene: TRBJ2-7
abundance: NA
v_gene: TRBV6-5

CDR3nt: TGTGCCAGCAGCTTAGCGGGACAGAGGATGGGCTACACCTTC
CDR3aa: CASSLAGQRMGYTF
d_gene: TRBD1
j_gene: TRBJ1-2
abundance: NA
v_gene: TRBV7-3

CDR3nt: TGTGCCAGCCGGCTCAGACAGGGCACTTACGAGCAGTACTTC
CDR3aa: CASRLRQGTYEQYF
d_gene: TRBD1
j_gene: TRBJ2-7
abundance: many
v_gene: TRBV2

CDR3nt: TGTGCCAGCAGCCTCTCCGGGGGGGCCGGTGAGCAGTTCTTC
CDR3aa: CASSLSGGAGEQFF
d_gene: TRBD2
j_gene: TRBJ2-1
abundance: NA
v_gene: TRBV7-7

CDR3nt: TGTGCCAGCAGTGGACTAGCGAACACCGGGGAGCTGTTTTTT
CDR3aa: CASSGLANTGELFF
d_gene: NA
j_gene: TRBJ2-2
abundance: many
v_gene: TRBV2

CDR3nt: TGCGCCAGCAGCTTGGACAGGAGGGGCGGCGAGCAGTACTTC
CDR3aa: CASSLDRRGGEQYF
d_gene: NA
j_gene: TRBJ2-7
abundance: few
v_gene: TRBV5-1

CDR3nt: TGTGCCAGCAGCTTGGCAAGGAACTATGGCTACACCTTC
CDR3aa: CASSLARNYGYTF
d_gene: NA
j_gene: TRBJ1-2
abundance: few
v_gene: TRBV5-6

CDR3nt: TGCGCCAGCAGTCTAGGACTAGCGGGGAATGAGCAGTTCTTC
CDR3aa: CASSLGLAGNEQFF
d_gene: TRBD2
j_gene: TRBJ2-1
abundance: few
v_gene: TRBV10-2

CDR3nt: TGTGCCAGCAGCGGAACGGGGGAGCTTTACAATGAGCAGTTCTTC
CDR3aa: CASSGTGELYNEQFF
d_gene: NA
j_gene: TRBJ2-1
abundance: NA
v_gene: TRBV9

CDR3nt: TGTGCCAGCAGCATAGGGGAAGAACGCGGCTACACCTTC
CDR3aa: CASSIGEERGYTF
d_gene: NA
j_gene: TRBJ1-2
abundance: NA
v_gene: TRBV7-9

CDR3nt: TGTGCCAGCAGCCTCGAAGGTAGCACAGATACGCAGTATTTT
CDR3aa: CASSLEGSTDTQYF
d_gene: NA
j_gene: TRBJ2-3
abundance: few
v_gene: TRBV7-2

CDR3nt: TGTGCCAGCTCACCACCGTGGAGTGGCTTATCCTACGAGCAGTACTTC
CDR3aa: CASSPPWSGLSYEQYF
d_gene: NA
j_gene: TRBJ2-7
abundance: many
v_gene: TRBV18

CDR3nt: TGTGCCAGCTCACCACCGGTGTCGGGGGGGGTCTACGAGCAGTACTTC
CDR3aa: CASSPPVSGGVYEQYF
d_gene: TRBD2
j_gene: TRBJ2-7
abundance: few
v_gene: TRBV18

CDR3nt: TGTGCCAGCAGACGGACAGGGGCGGCGGATACGCAGTATTTT
CDR3aa: CASRRTGAADTQYF
d_gene: TRBD1
j_gene: TRBJ2-3
abundance: many
v_gene: TRBV14

CDR3nt: TGCAGTGCTAGTCTTAAAGATACGCAGTATTTT
CDR3aa: CSASLKDTQYF
d_gene: NA
j_gene: TRBJ2-3
abundance: few
v_gene: TRBV20-1

CDR3nt: TGCGCCAGCAGCTTGCAGGGCAGGGACGGCTACACCTTC
CDR3aa: CASSLQGRDGYTF
d_gene: NA
j_gene: TRBJ1-2
abundance: NA
v_gene: TRBV5-1

CDR3nt: TGTGCCAGCAGCTTAGTAGGACAGGGGTGGAATGGCTACACCTTC
CDR3aa: CASSLVGQGWNGYTF
d_gene: TRBD1
j_gene: TRBJ1-2
abundance: NA
v_gene: TRBV7-9

CDR3nt: TGTGCCAGCAGTCTCTACCCCGGGAGAGGAGGTACTGAAAAACTGTTTTTT
CDR3aa: CASSLYPGRGGTEKLFF
d_gene: NA
j_gene: TRBJ1-4
abundance: few
v_gene: TRBV28